This TCR beta chain is drawn from a study of cytomegalovirus exposure and HLA in healthy donors. Study-level background: A later analysis reported the roughly 120 validation repertoires used the same platform as the roughly 700 first-cohort repertoires.

About this clone: The antigen is unknown.

The ends lost 5 bases at V and 9 bases at J; junction bases unmatched: 10. This CDR3 is built from 14 residues. Germline loops: CDR1 SGHTA, CDR2 FQGNSA. Clones were read by immunoSEQ multiplex PCR, and TCRdb kept only the in-frame ones, dropping some. This table holds 110,000 or so clones, 86% found once. Findings and caveats of the study: The study flagged approximately 180 TCR beta chains as cytomegalovirus-associated. The classifier reportedly diagnosed cytomegalovirus status with high sensitivity and specificity. Whilst most TCR sequences proved rare, a subset of public TCRs occurred across many donors.

V and J are TRBV7-2 and TRBJ2-1; TRBD2 matches 7 bases. The sequencing sample was made of PBMCs. The receptor's source is a young man in good health and CMV-seronegative. CDR3 nucleotides: TGTGCCAGCAGCCCGCGACTAGCCTCGGGTGAGCAGTTCTTC. This encodes CASSPRLASGEQFF.